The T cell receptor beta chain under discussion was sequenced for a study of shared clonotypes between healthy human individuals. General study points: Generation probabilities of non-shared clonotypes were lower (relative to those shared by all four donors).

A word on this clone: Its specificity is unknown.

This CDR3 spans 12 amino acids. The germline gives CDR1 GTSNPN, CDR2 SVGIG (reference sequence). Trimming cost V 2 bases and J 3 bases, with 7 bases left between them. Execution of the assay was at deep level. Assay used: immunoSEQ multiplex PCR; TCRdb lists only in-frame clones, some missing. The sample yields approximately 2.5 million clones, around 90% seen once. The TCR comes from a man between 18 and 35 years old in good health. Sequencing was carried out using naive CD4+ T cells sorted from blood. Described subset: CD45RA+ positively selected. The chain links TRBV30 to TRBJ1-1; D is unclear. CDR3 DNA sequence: TGTGCCTGGAGTAGGCCCTACACTGAAGCTTTCTTT. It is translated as CAWSRPYTEAFF.